Presented here are 31 T cell receptor beta chains from one specimen sequenced in a study of CXCR3-negative and CXCR3-positive naive CD8 T cells. TRB cDNA libraries were made by UMI-labeled 5' RACE. TCRdb reprocessed the 5' RACE reads and reports one entry per CDR3 protein, with no DNA. This table lists 65,000 to 75,000 distinct CDR3 sequences. The source material was naive CXCR3- CD8+ T cells from blood. Subset noted: CD45RO-CCR7+CD27+CD95- naive CD8+ T cells lacking CXCR3 (TNR3-). The origin of the receptors is a human donor in good health. Some clones in this sample may be carry-over from other donors' samples.

The chain carries TRBV4-3 and TRBJ2-5; TCRdb designates TRBD1, a call that cannot be tested without DNA. The V gene's germline CDR1 is LGHNA and CDR2 YSLEER. CDR3 size: 15 residues. The CDR3: CASSQRQGEMETQYF.

The V gene is TRBV27, the J gene TRBJ1-1; TCRdb's D gene call, TRBD1, goes unchecked for lack of DNA. CDR1 is MNHEY, CDR2 SMNVEV, per germline (reference sequence). The CDR3 sequence is 13 residues long. This CDR3 reads CASSSGQAIEAFF.

This rearrangement joins TRBV28 to TRBJ2-7. There are 14 residues in the CDR3. Germline CDR1 and CDR2: MDHEN and SYDVKM. The CDR3: CASSESWVTSEQYF.

The V and J genes are TRBV28 and TRBJ2-1; the TRBD2 assignment by TCRdb is unverifiable without DNA. Germline V CDR1 and CDR2: MDHEN, SYDVKM. The CDR3 has 13 residues. CDR3 residues: CASSFALAGEQFF.

The chain combines TRBV21-1 with TRBJ2-5. TRBV21-1 is annotated as a pseudogene. This CDR3 is 16 amino acids long. The CDR3 region is CASSPKEAGDQETQYF.

J is TRBJ2-7 and V is TRBV28; TCRdb outputs TRBD1, but without DNA this stays unchecked. Germline V gene lookup returns CDR1 MDHEN and CDR2 SYDVKM. The CDR3 runs 15 residues. This CDR3 reads CASRIQQTGSDEQYF. The whole variable domain, remainder taken from reference TRBV28 and TRBJ2-7, is DVKVTQSSRYLVKRTGEKVFLECVQDMDHENMFWYRQDPGLGLRLIYFSYDVKMKEKGDIPEGYSVSREKKERFSLILESASTNQTSMYLCASRIQQTGSDEQYFGPGTRLTVT.

The V and J genes are TRBV7-9 and TRBJ2-1; lacking DNA, the TRBD2 call made by TCRdb goes unchecked. The CDR3 covers 17 residues. CDR1 is SEHNR and CDR2 is FQNEAQ in the germline V gene (reference sequence). The CDR3 spells CASSFSGLAVSYNEQFF. The full variable domain, with the rest looked up from reference TRBV7-9 and TRBJ2-1, is DTGVSQNPRHKITKRGQNVTFRCDPISEHNRLYWYRQTLGQGPEFLTYFQNEAQLEKSRLLSDRFSAERPKGSFSTLEIQRTEQGDSAMYLCASSFSGLAVSYNEQFFGPGTRLTVL.

This chain connects TRBV29-1 to TRBJ1-5; no DNA is available, so the TRBD1 call from TCRdb remains unchecked. The CDR3 sequence is 13 residues long. Germline V gives CDR1 SQVTM, CDR2 ANQGSEA. CDR3 loop: CSVLVPGNQPQHF.

The chain combines TRBV5-1 with TRBJ1-2. This CDR3 spans 12 amino acids. Germline CDR1 SGHRS, CDR2 YFSETQ. The CDR3 is CASSPSGYGYTF.

The chain uses TRBV19 and TRBJ2-7. Per germline, CDR1 LNHDA and CDR2 SQIVND (reference sequence). This CDR3 contains 13 residues. The CDR3 region is CASSAQIPYEQYF.

The chain uses TRBV29-1 and TRBJ1-1. CDR3 size: 14 residues. Germline CDR1 is SQVTM and CDR2 is ANQGSEA. CDR3 sequence: CSVEDYRGEPEAFF.

The chain uses TRBV7-6 and TRBJ2-1; TCRdb designates TRBD2, a call that cannot be tested without DNA. From germline, CDR1 is SGHVS and CDR2 FNYEAQ. The CDR3 totals 16 residues. This CDR3 reads CASSLASGGGSNEQFF.

The chain uses TRBV4-3 and TRBJ2-1. This CDR3 has 13 residues. Germline-derived CDR1 and CDR2 are LGHNA and YSLEER. The CDR3 spells CASSPDLYNEQFF.

The rearrangement links TRBV9 to TRBJ2-7. The CDR3 has 13 residues. Germline V gene data show CDR1 as SGDLS and CDR2 as YYNGEE. The CDR3 sequence: CASSVVHSYEQYF.

V is TRBV20-1 and J is TRBJ2-7. The CDR3 has 14 amino acids. CDR1 is DFQATT and CDR2 is SNEGSKA in the germline V gene (reference sequence). The CDR3 sequence is CSARGQVSTYEQYF.

The chain uses TRBV28 and TRBJ2-2. Germline CDR1 reads MDHEN; CDR2 reads SYDVKM. The CDR3 covers 11 residues. The CDR3 reads CASSFAGELFF. The full variable domain, with the rest looked up from reference TRBV28 and TRBJ2-2, is DVKVTQSSRYLVKRTGEKVFLECVQDMDHENMFWYRQDPGLGLRLIYFSYDVKMKEKGDIPEGYSVSREKKERFSLILESASTNQTSMYLCASSFAGELFFGEGSRLTVL.

J is TRBJ2-7 and V is TRBV27; the D call from TCRdb, TRBD1, cannot be confirmed without DNA. Germline V gene sequence: CDR1 MNHEY, CDR2 SMNVEV (reference sequence). CDR3 size: 15 residues. CDR3 loop: CASSFRTGSPGGQYF.

The chain joins TRBV20-1 to TRBJ2-7; the D call of TRBD2 rests on TCRdb alone, since no DNA is present to check it. This CDR3 has 15 amino acids. Germline-derived CDR1 and CDR2 are DFQATT and SNEGSKA (reference sequence). The chain's CDR3 is CSARLAGDLTYEQYF.

The genes are TRBV6-6 and TRBJ2-3. CDR3 length: 15 amino acids. CDR1 and CDR2 from the germline V gene are MNHNY and SVGAGI (reference sequence). The chain's CDR3 is CASSYSTTSTDTQYF.

The rearrangement links TRBV29-1 to TRBJ2-7; TCRdb selects TRBD1, and the lack of DNA leaves this call unchecked. CDR3 length equals 11 residues. The germline V gene has CDR1 SQVTM and CDR2 ANQGSEA. CDR3 residues: CSAGDIYEQYF.

This chain's CDR3 is CASSPESGVAGELFF. The V gene is TRBV7-9, the J gene TRBJ2-2; TCRdb selects TRBD2, and the lack of DNA leaves this call unchecked. Germline CDR1 reads SEHNR; CDR2 reads FQNEAQ (reference sequence). This CDR3 contains 15 residues.

The rearrangement uses TRBV11-2 and TRBJ2-7; TCRdb picks TRBD2, but there is no DNA to check that call. The CDR3 is made up of 14 amino acids. Germline V gene sequence: CDR1 SGHAT, CDR2 FQNNGV. CDR3: CASSFASGTNEQYF.

This chain joins TRBV12-3 or TRBV12-4 and TRBJ1-5; TCRdb's D gene call, TRBD1, goes unchecked for lack of DNA. The CDR3 runs 16 residues. The CDR3 loop reads CASSRYLRGGNQPQHF.

The chain carries TRBV28 and TRBJ2-2; no DNA is available, so the TRBD1 call from TCRdb remains unchecked. This CDR3 is built from 14 residues. The germline V gene encodes CDR1 MDHEN and CDR2 SYDVKM. This chain's CDR3 is CASQTGGRTGELFF.

The chain links TRBV5-1 to TRBJ1-2. This CDR3 spans 12 amino acids. In germline, CDR1 is SGHRS, CDR2 YFSETQ. The CDR3 is CASSFGDYGYTF.

This chain links TRBV29-1 with TRBJ2-2; TCRdb selects TRBD1, and the lack of DNA leaves this call unchecked. The length of the CDR3 is 14 residues. The germline V gene encodes CDR1 SQVTM and CDR2 ANQGSEA. The CDR3 protein is CSVGDRGHTGELFF.

The J gene is TRBJ2-7, the V gene TRBV15. CDR3 length: 13 amino acids. Germline-derived CDR1 and CDR2 are LNHNV and YYDKDF (reference sequence). The CDR3 reads CATSRDITYEQYF.

The rearrangement joins TRBV7-9 to TRBJ2-3; there is no DNA to check the TCRdb D call of TRBD1. The germline CDR1 and CDR2 sequences are SEHNR and FQNEAQ (reference sequence). The CDR3 is 16 residues long. The CDR3 loop reads CASSPLGRVSTDTQYF.

This rearrangement joins TRBV29-1 to TRBJ2-2; the TCRdb call, TRBD1, lacks DNA for checking. The CDR3 spans 13 residues. The germline V gene encodes CDR1 SQVTM and CDR2 ANQGSEA. The CDR3 loop reads CSVGTGGTGELFF.

This chain uses TRBV11-3 with TRBJ2-1; checking the TCRdb D call of TRBD2 is not possible without DNA. The germline CDR1 and CDR2 sequences are SGHNT and YENEEA. This CDR3 has 16 residues. CDR3 in amino acids: CASSLDPALDYNEQFF.

CDR3: CASSRPRGGGSINPPYNEQFF. The rearrangement uses TRBV5-1 and TRBJ2-1; TCRdb's D call of TRBD1 is untestable without DNA. CDR3 length equals 21 residues. Germline loops: CDR1 SGHRS, CDR2 YFSETQ.